This T cell receptor (beta chain) is drawn from a study of shared clonotypes between healthy human individuals. Only in-frame clones appear in the TCRdb table, and some are missing; sequencing was by immunoSEQ multiplex PCR. The sample consists of 2,500,000 or so clones, under 95% of them appearing once. The V end lost 5 bases, the J end lost 5 bases, and 16 bases lay between the germline ends. The germline gives CDR1 SGHTA, CDR2 FQGTGA. This CDR3 is built from 14 residues. Splitting the CD4+ cells yielded a CD45RA+ naive subset and a CD45RA-negative memory subset. Material: naive CD4+ T cells from PBMCs. The subset is: CD45RA+ positively selected. The TCR originated in a man aged 18 to 30 in good health. Some clones in this sample may be carry-over from other donors' samples. This sequence joins TRBV7-3 and TRBJ2-7; tentatively, D is TRBD1 or TRBD2 (6 bases each). CDR3 nucleotides: TGTGCCAGCAGCCCCGGGGGCGGGATCGACGAGCAGTACTTC. As protein: CASSPGGGIDEQYF.